The rows below give T cell receptor beta chains drawn from one sample of a study of spatial heterogeneity in lung cancer. TCRdb redid the calling of the 5' RACE reads with MiXCR, one entry per CDR3 protein. The table records approximately 44,000 distinct CDR3 sequences, roughly 15% of them present only once. Sequences were derived from PBMCs, sampled at surgery. The receptors were sampled from a male donor with early-stage non-small cell lung cancer. The CDR3 runs from the conserved cysteine through the conserved F or W. The listing skips clone size in some rows; elsewhere it reads once, few, many or a size class.

size,J,V,CDR3
many,TRBJ2-3,TRBV28,CASSLIGLPSTDTQYF
medium-sized,TRBJ2-3,TRBV29-1,CSVATGTQADTQYF
.,TRBJ2-7,TRBV7-9,CASSSSSSTSLSYEQYF
.,TRBJ2-3,TRBV6-2/TRBV6-3,CASSYNQRETDTQYF
.,TRBJ2-7,TRBV5-1,CASSLDGLAGGPGEQYF
.,TRBJ2-6,TRBV2,CAIPRGGSGANVLTF
many,TRBJ2-7,TRBV5-5,CASSLAFDSYEQYF
many,TRBJ1-5,TRBV12-3/TRBV12-4,CASSFEQGSQPQHF
few,TRBJ2-2,TRBV18,CASSPPRGRDTGELFF
.,TRBJ1-1,TRBV28,CASSLQGGTEAFF
few,TRBJ2-1,TRBV27,CASSLRVREVGSYNEQFF
few,TRBJ2-3,TRBV12-3/TRBV12-4,CASRSTGGEHGTDTQYF
.,TRBJ2-3,TRBV7-2,CASSLAITDTQYF
.,TRBJ2-7,TRBV12-3/TRBV12-4,CASRPSLRDEQYF
few,TRBJ2-3,TRBV10-3,CAISGGRAGTDTQYF
many,TRBJ2-7,TRBV11-2,CASSPSTGSYEQYF
.,TRBJ2-2,TRBV29-1,CSVGQGVTGELFF
.,TRBJ2-1,TRBV5-1,CASSKLGTENNEQFF